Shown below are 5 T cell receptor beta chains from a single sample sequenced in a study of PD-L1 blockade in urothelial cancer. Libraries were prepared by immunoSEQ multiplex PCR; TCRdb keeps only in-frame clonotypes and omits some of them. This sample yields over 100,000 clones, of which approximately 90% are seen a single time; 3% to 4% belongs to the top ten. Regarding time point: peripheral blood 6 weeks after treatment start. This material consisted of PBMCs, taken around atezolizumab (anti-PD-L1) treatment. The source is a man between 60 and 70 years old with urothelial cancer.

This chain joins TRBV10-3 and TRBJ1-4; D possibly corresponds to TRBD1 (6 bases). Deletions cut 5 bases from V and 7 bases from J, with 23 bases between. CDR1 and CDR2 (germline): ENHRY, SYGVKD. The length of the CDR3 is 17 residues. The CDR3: CAISPGGPQGSSEKLFF. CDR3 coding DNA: TGTGCCATCAGTCCCGGGGGGCCCCAGGGGTCGAGTGAAAAACTGTTTTTT.

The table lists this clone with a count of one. The CDR3 spells CASSLRGTSVTQYF. CDR3 nucleotide sequence: TGCGCCAGCAGTCTCCGGGGGACTAGCGTCACCCAGTACTTC. The J gene is TRBJ2-5, the V gene TRBV23-1, with 10 positions matching TRBD2. TRBV23-1 is an open reading frame, and its role is uncertain. V lost 4 bases and J lost 8; bases outside the gene matches: 7. The CDR3 sequence is 14 residues long.

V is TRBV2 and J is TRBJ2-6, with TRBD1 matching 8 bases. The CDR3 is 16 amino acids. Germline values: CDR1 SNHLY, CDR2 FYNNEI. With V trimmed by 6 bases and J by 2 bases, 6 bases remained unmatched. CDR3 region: CASSRDRPAGANVLTF. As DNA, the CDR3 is TGTGCCAGCAGCCGGGACAGGCCTGCTGGGGCCAACGTCCTGACTTTC.

For the CDR3, the DNA is TGTGCCAGCAGTTACGGGACAGGGGGAATCTATGGCTACACCTTC. Translation: CASSYGTGGIYGYTF. The gene calls are TRBV6-5 and TRBJ1-2; TRBD1 matches at 11 bases. The CDR3 runs to 15 residues. Germline CDR1 MNHEY, CDR2 SVGAGI. The V segment lost 2 bases and the J segment 4 bases; nucleotides outside the gene matches: 3.

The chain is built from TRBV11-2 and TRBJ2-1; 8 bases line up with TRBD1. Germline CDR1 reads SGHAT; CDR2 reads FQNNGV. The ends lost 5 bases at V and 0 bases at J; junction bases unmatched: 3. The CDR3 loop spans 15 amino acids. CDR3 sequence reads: CASSDTGGSYNEQFF. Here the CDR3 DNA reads TGTGCCAGCAGCGATACAGGGGGCTCCTACAATGAGCAGTTCTTC.